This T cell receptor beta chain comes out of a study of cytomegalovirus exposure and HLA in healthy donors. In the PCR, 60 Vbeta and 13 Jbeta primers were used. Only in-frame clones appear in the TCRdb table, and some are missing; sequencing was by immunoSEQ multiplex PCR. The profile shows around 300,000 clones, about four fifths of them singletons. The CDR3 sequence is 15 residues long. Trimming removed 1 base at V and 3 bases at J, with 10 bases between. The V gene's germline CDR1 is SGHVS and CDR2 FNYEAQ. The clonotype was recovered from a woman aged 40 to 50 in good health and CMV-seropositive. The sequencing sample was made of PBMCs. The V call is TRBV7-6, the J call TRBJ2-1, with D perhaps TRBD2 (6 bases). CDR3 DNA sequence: TGTGCCAGCAGCTTAGAGGCTAGCGACTACAATGAGCAGTTCTTC. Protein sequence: CASSLEASDYNEQFF.